This entry lists 12 T cell receptor beta chains sequenced from one sample in a study of identical twins. From the 5' RACE reads, TCRdb called clonotypes with MiXCR, one entry per CDR3 protein. The table has 400,000 or so distinct CDR3 sequences, roughly 10% seen once. The sample comprised naive T cells sorted from blood. These receptors all come from a woman aged 50 to 60 in good health.

This clonotype was recorded a few times. The chain employs TRBV20-1 and TRBJ2-1; 12 nucleotides agree with TRBD2. This CDR3 region has 15 residues. V lost 0 bases to trimming and J lost 4 bases; unmatched junction nucleotides: 1. Germline assignment: CDR1 DFQATT and CDR2 SNEGSKA (reference sequence). CDR3 in DNA: TGCAGTGCTAGAGATCTAGCGGGAGGGTACAATGAGCAGTTCTTC. Translation gives CSARDLAGGYNEQFF.

The rearrangement uses TRBV20-1 and TRBJ1-1, with 10 bases aligning to TRBD1. V gave up 7 bases and J gave up 11 bases; unmatched junction bases: 16. In germline, CDR1 is DFQATT, CDR2 SNEGSKA (reference sequence). This CDR3 has 14 residues. CDR3 sequence reads: CSVWTGGGRSLAFF. The CDR3 DNA follows: TGCAGTGTCTGGACAGGGGGAGGGCGATCTTTGGCTTTCTTT.

The rearrangement uses TRBV5-5 and TRBJ1-3; 7 positions match TRBD1. The V segment lost 3 bases and the J segment 4 bases; nucleotides outside the gene matches: 7. The germline V gene encodes CDR1 SGHKS and CDR2 YYEKEE (reference sequence). The CDR3 is 15 amino acids. CDR3 loop: CASSWTGPKGNTIYF. The CDR3 bases are TGTGCCAGCAGCTGGACAGGACCGAAGGGAAACACCATATATTTT.

This clonotype was recorded many times. CDR3 amino acids: CASSPAGPGGEQYV. In DNA form, the CDR3 reads TGCGCCAGCAGCCCGGCGGGGCCCGGGGGAGAGCAGTACGTC. This rearrangement joins TRBV5-1 to TRBJ2-7; a possible D gene is TRBD2 (6 bases). The CDR3 contains 14 residues. V lost 4 bases and J lost 7, with 18 bases in between. Germline CDR1 reads SGHRS; CDR2 reads YFSETQ.

This clonotype was counted ten times or more. This chain links TRBV21-1 with TRBJ2-3; TRBD2, the table's D call, was not compared with the DNA. TRBV21-1 is a recognized pseudogene. The CDR3 is made up of 13 amino acids. The CDR3 coding sequence is TGTGCCAACTCGAGGGGCCGCACAGATACGCAGTATTTT. This codes for CANSRGRTDTQYF.

The sample holds a few counts of this clonotype. CDR3 loop: CASGLTSYEQYV. DNA of the CDR3: TGTGCTAGTGGTTTGACTAGCTACGAGCAGTACGTC. The chain carries TRBV12-5 and TRBJ2-7; TRBD2 might be the D (5 bases). V gave up 2 bases and J gave up 3 bases, with 5 bases separating them. CDR3 length equals 12 residues. Germline V CDR1 and CDR2: LGHNT, FRNRAP.

This chain joins TRBV6-5 and TRBJ2-3, with TRBD2 matching over 8 bases. Germline CDR1 is MNHEY and CDR2 is SVGAGI. Germline trimming cut 6 bases from V and 6 bases from J; bases unmatched to any gene: 11. CDR3 length: 15 amino acids. CDR3 sequence reads: CASRILSGARDTQYF. The CDR3 DNA follows: TGTGCCAGCAGGATCCTTAGCGGGGCCCGGGATACGCAGTATTTT.

This clonotype was recorded many times. CDR3 sequence: CASSLDLYEQFF. The CDR3, as DNA: TGCGCCAGCAGCCTCGACTTGTATGAGCAGTTCTTC. The chain couples TRBV5-1 to TRBJ2-1; D call uncertain. The V end was cut by 4 bases, the J end by 8 bases, with 10 bases between. Germline assignment: CDR1 SGHRS and CDR2 YFSETQ. This CDR3 comprises 12 residues.

This clonotype was found a few times. This chain uses TRBV11-2 with TRBJ1-4; D ambiguous. Trimming took 1 base from V and 8 from J, leaving 11 bases between them. This CDR3 contains 14 residues. Germline V gene lookup returns CDR1 SGHAT and CDR2 FQNNGV. The CDR3 spells CASSLARLGEKLFF. CDR3 sequence (DNA): TGTGCCAGCAGCTTAGCGCGGCTGGGGGAAAAACTGTTTTTT.

The J gene is TRBJ1-1, the V gene TRBV4-1; possible D gene TRBD1, 6 bases. V was shortened by 2 bases and J by 0 bases, with 10 bases between the two germline ends. The CDR3 runs 15 residues. Per germline, CDR1 MGHRA and CDR2 YSYEKL. The CDR3 region is CASSQRGGVNTEAFF. DNA of the CDR3: TGCGCCAGCAGCCAAAGGGGGGGAGTGAACACTGAAGCTTTCTTT.

This clonotype was observed a handful of times. This chain joins TRBV5-1 and TRBJ2-5; D perhaps matches TRBD2 (5 bases). The CDR3 has 14 residues. Germline V lookup: CDR1 SGHRS, CDR2 YFSETQ. Trimming took 3 bases from V and 5 from J, leaving 14 bases between them. CDR3 residues: CASSSDSRVETQYF. CDR3 sequence (DNA): TGCGCCAGCAGCTCGGACTCTAGAGTGGAGACCCAGTACTTC. Supplemented by reference TRBV5-1 and TRBJ2-5, the full variable domain reads KAGVTQTPRYLIKTRGQQVTLSCSPISGHRSVSWYQQTPGQGLQFLFEYFSETQRNKGNFPGRFSGRQFSNSRSEMNVSTLELGDSALYLCASSSDSRVETQYFGPGTRLLVL.

The chain recombines TRBV6-2 or TRBV6-3 with TRBJ2-3; D could derive from TRBD1 or TRBD2 (5 bases each). Trimming took 5 bases from V and 6 from J, leaving 18 bases between them. This CDR3 is 15 amino acids long. Germline V gene lookup returns CDR1 MNHEY and CDR2 SVGEGT. The CDR3 loop is CASSHPGPDSDTQYF. The CDR3 bases are TGTGCCAGCAGTCACCCGGGACCTGATTCGGATACGCAGTATTTT.